This T cell receptor (beta chain) was obtained from a study of T cell responses to AZD1222 COVID-19 vaccine (dated by TCRdb to about 2021). In terms of the full investigation: AZD1222 recipients with second doses at about 4 weeks or about 12 weeks were pooled, because spike-specific TCR depth and breadth did not differ between schedules. Enrollment into the trials was organized by age into subgroups of 18-55, 56-69 and 70-plus years, and those subgroups contained roughly 150, 30 and 60 TCR-sequenced participants, respectively. A total of over 230 trial participants underwent TCR sequencing, of whom nearly 210 had received two doses of AZD1222 and some 25 had received two doses of the MenACWY control vaccine.

About this clone: Its antigen is unknown. No much larger clone exists at a distance of one base, and base qualities are not known.

Overall study results and their limits: Participants were mostly white British, with more females than males. The authors suggested clonal diversity may have been underestimated. The vaccine-associated CD4 TCRs covered the entire spike protein, and the dominant responses fell in regions 160-218 and 743-854. No day 14 peak-response samples were available, so repertoires were characterized only after the peak T cell response. Epitopes outside the regions mutated in the B.1.351 and B.1.1.7 variants were reportedly recognized by nearly half of the unique spike-specific TCRs. Conclusions about previously exposed vaccinees are limited because only five to seven AZD1222 recipients were SARS-CoV-2 seropositive at baseline. Spike-specific TCR breadth and depth rose significantly after two AZD1222 doses compared with day 0 and with MenACWY recipients. In the small 56-69-year group, the increase in depth fell short of significance, most likely because of low power.

The time point label, as the study defines it: baseline before first vaccination. Vaccinee samples were obtained from the UK trials COV001 and COV002, which included a single-blind randomized controlled phase 2/3 trial of AZD1222 (ChAdOx1 nCoV-19) in healthy adults. For TCRbeta chain sequencing, PBMC samples were collected from trial participants at day 0 and at day 28 after the second dose. The CDR3 regions of human TCRbeta chains were subjected to immunosequencing. Per the source publication's procedure: TCRs in the repertoires were matched against a reference library of SARS-CoV-2-specific TCRs that had been generated with the MIRA antigen-specificity platform. Breadth meant the fraction of unique TCRs that were SARS-CoV-2-associated, whereas depth meant the fraction of total T cells that were SARS-CoV-2-associated. Using the MIRA data, each spike-specific TCR was assigned both to the spike region to which the TCR was reactive and to a CD4 or CD8 class. Log10-transformed breadth and depth values were compared by one-way ANOVA with Sidak's multiple comparisons tests. TCRdb carries this immuneACCESS record with in-frame sequences only. Its versions omit some clonotypes, under half of them owing to an unresolved V gene in the studies checked, with the rest unexplained. V, J and clone size reflect that table, while D and trimming were determined from the DNA. Counted in this sample were roughly 180,000 clones; 90% to 95% of them appeared once. The ten largest account for 7.5% to 10% of the sample.

Sequences were derived from peripheral blood, sampled on day 0 of AZD1222 vaccination. The origin of this receptor is an adult in good health.

This receptor has the CDR3 CASSPGVAYEQYF. The nucleotide sequence reads as follows: TGTGCCAGCAGCCCAGGGGTAGCCTACGAGCAGTACTTC. The chain is made from TRBV5-6 and TRBJ2-7, with a weak D call of TRBD1 (6 bases match). The CDR3 spans 13 residues, from the cysteine through the phenylalanine. The kept DNA is CDR3 alone, 39 bases in frame from the first base. Trimming takes 4 bases from V and 2 bases from J, and the germline ends sit 10 bases apart. In the germline V gene, CDR1 corresponds to SGHDT and CDR2 to YYEEEE. Beyond the CDR3, the reference TRBV5-6 and TRBJ2-7 genes provide the residues; the full variable domain reads: DAGVTQSPTHLIKTRGQQVTLRCSPKSGHDTVSWYQQALGQGPQFIFQYYEEEERQRGNFPDRFSGHQFPNYSSELNVNALLLGDSALYLCASSPGVAYEQYFGPGTRLTVT.